Below, 4 T cell receptor beta chains from the same sample are listed, as sequenced in a study of T cell repertoires in cytomegalovirus infection. Using its own MiXCR run on the reads, TCRdb lists one record per CDR3 protein. The sample includes some 300,000 distinct CDR3 sequences, roughly 13% of them seen just once. The material sequenced was PBMCs. Receptors originate from a human donor in good health (CMV status not recorded). Some clones in this sample may be carry-over from other donors' samples.

This clonotype was detected only a few times. V gene TRBV29-1 combines with J gene TRBJ1-2; 7 bases align to TRBD1. V lost 5 bases and J lost 8; bases outside the gene matches: 5. Germline V gives CDR1 SQVTM, CDR2 ANQGSEA. There are 11 residues in the CDR3. CDR3 nucleotide sequence: TGCAGCGTTAGGGACAGCGGGGGCTACACCTTC. It codes for CSVRDSGGYTF. The full variable domain, in which reference TRBV29-1 and TRBJ1-2 provide the parts outside the CDR3, is SAVISQKPSRDICQRGTSLTIQCQVDSQVTMMFWYRQQPGQSLTLIATANQGSEATYESGFVIDKFPISRPNLTFSTLTVSNMSPEDSSIYLCSVRDSGGYTFGSGTRLTVV.

This clonotype occurred many times. The V gene is TRBV7-2, the J gene TRBJ2-1; a possible D gene is TRBD2 (6 bases). V was pared by 3 bases and J by 7 bases, with 19 bases between. The germline V gene has CDR1 SGHTA and CDR2 FQGNSA. CDR3 length equals 16 residues. The CDR3 sequence: CASSFGSPNGFNEQFF. The DNA for the CDR3 is TGTGCCAGCAGCTTCGGGAGCCCCAACGGGTTTAATGAGCAGTTCTTC.

The genes are TRBV7-4 and TRBJ2-4, with no clear D. The V and J ends lost 1 base and 13 bases respectively, with 11 bases between them. The CDR3 totals 12 residues. In germline, CDR1 is SGHVT, CDR2 SQSDAQ. CDR3 coding DNA: TGTGCCAGCAGCTTAGGGCCCTCCGACCAGTACTTC. Residues: CASSLGPSDQYF.

Judged by abundance, this clonotype is medium-sized. The chain carries TRBV6-2 or TRBV6-3 and TRBJ1-1, with a tentative D call TRBD1 (5 bases). This CDR3 comprises 13 residues. The germline gives CDR1 MNHEY, CDR2 SVGEGT. Trimming removed 2 bases at V and 4 bases at J, with 8 bases between. CDR3 sequence: CASSYGGGTEAFF. The CDR3 nucleotides read TGTGCCAGCAGTTACGGGGGGGGCACTGAAGCTTTCTTT.